One sample yielded the 16 T cell receptor beta chains listed below, sequenced in a study of T cell changes during pregnancy in multiple sclerosis. TCRdb's table, derived via immunoSEQ multiplex PCR, lists solely in-frame clones and lacks some. The sample shows about 36,000 clones, 88% of them seen only once. Here the sequenced sample was CD4+ T cells from peripheral blood mononuclear cells, taken in the first trimester of pregnancy. The receptors originated from a female donor with multiple sclerosis, enrolled in a pregnancy study.

This clone was recorded only once. V gene TRBV15 combines with J gene TRBJ2-7; possible D gene TRBD1, 6 bases. This CDR3 spans 14 amino acids. Per germline, CDR1 LNHNV and CDR2 YYDKDF (reference sequence). The germline V and J ends were trimmed by 2 bases and 5 bases, with 13 bases remaining between them. Written as DNA, the CDR3 is TGTGCCACCAGCAGATATCAGGGGATAGACGAGCAGTACTTC. Its protein is CATSRYQGIDEQYF.

The V call is TRBV27, the J call TRBJ2-6, with D unclear. The CDR3 runs to 13 residues. Per germline, CDR1 MNHEY and CDR2 SMNVEV (reference sequence). V lost 6 bases to trimming and J lost 2 bases, with 5 bases between them. The CDR3 sequence is CASRPTGANVLTF. CDR3 nucleotide sequence: TGTGCCAGCAGGCCTACTGGGGCCAACGTCCTGACTTTC.

The chain carries TRBV7-2 and TRBJ1-6, with 9 bases matching TRBD1. The CDR3 spans 15 residues. Trimming removed 3 bases from V and 9 bases from J; junction bases left unmatched: 6. Germline CDR1 SGHTA, CDR2 FQGNSA. This CDR3 reads CASSFQDRGFSPLHF. The CDR3 DNA is TGTGCCAGCAGCTTTCAGGACAGGGGTTTTTCACCCCTCCACTTT.

V usage is TRBV5-1 and J usage is TRBJ2-7; 9 positions agree with TRBD1. J gave up 6 bases and V 3 bases, and 13 bases lay outside the gene matches. Germline CDR1 reads SGHRS; CDR2 reads YFSETQ. There are 16 residues in the CDR3. CDR3 DNA sequence: TGCGCCAGCAGCTCCTTACCGGGACAGGGAGGTTCCGAGCAGTACTTC. It codes for CASSSLPGQGGSEQYF.

The CDR3 loop reads CASSSRDRGTYGYTF. CDR3 bases: TGTGCCAGCAGCTCCCGGGACAGGGGAACGTATGGCTACACCTTC. The chain uses TRBV21-1 and TRBJ1-2; TRBD1 was called by the table and not checked on the DNA. TRBV21-1 is a pseudogene. The CDR3 loop spans 15 amino acids.

With respect to this clone: One end of the junction does not line up with germline, which may come from a read error. The J gene is TRBJ1-1, the V gene TRBV15, with 10 bases that match TRBD1. Germline CDR1 is LNHNV and CDR2 is YYDKDF (reference sequence). This CDR3 region has 16 residues. The CDR3 nucleotides read TGTGCCACCAGCGGAGAATTCCGGGACAGGGGCACTGAAGCTTTCTTT. The encoded protein is CATSGEFRDRGTEAFF.

The chain is built from TRBV7-6 and TRBJ2-1; TRBD2 matches 9 bases. Germline values: CDR1 SGHVS, CDR2 FNYEAQ. CDR3 length: 15 amino acids. J lost 9 bases, V lost 5 bases, and 11 bases had no gene match. The CDR3 is CASSAGGRAAGEQFF. The CDR3 DNA sequence: TGTGCCAGCAGCGCGGGCGGGAGGGCCGCCGGTGAGCAGTTCTTC. The full variable domain, its missing parts supplied by reference TRBV7-6 and TRBJ2-1, is GAGVSQSPRYKVTKRGQDVALRCDPISGHVSLYWYRQALGQGPEFLTYFNYEAQQDKSGLPNDRFSAERPEGSISTLTIQRTEQRDSAMYRCASSAGGRAAGEQFFGPGTRLTVL.

The J gene is TRBJ2-1, the V gene TRBV4-1, with 8 bases aligning to TRBD2. Germline CDR1 MGHRA, CDR2 YSYEKL. With V trimmed by 4 bases and J by 0 bases, 5 bases remained unmatched. The CDR3 is 16 residues long. Here the CDR3 DNA reads TGCGCCAGCAGCCGAGGCAGCGGGGGCTCCTACAATGAGCAGTTCTTC. Its translation: CASSRGSGGSYNEQFF.

The J gene is TRBJ2-3, the V gene TRBV9; TRBD1 might be the D (6 bases). Trimming removed 3 bases from V and 3 bases from J, with 14 bases in between. The CDR3 length is 15 residues. Germline V gene data show CDR1 as SGDLS and CDR2 as YYNGEE. The CDR3 region has the DNA TGTGCCAGCAGCGCAACACAGGGTGGTACAGATACGCAGTATTTT. This encodes CASSATQGGTDTQYF.

This clone is a singleton in its sample. V and J are TRBV25-1 and TRBJ2-1; possibly TRBD2 for D (5 bases). V was cut by 1 base and J by 4 bases, with 8 bases left in between. The CDR3 contains 14 residues. Germline-derived CDR1 and CDR2 are MGHDK and SYGVNS. CDR3 sequence: CASSEFGEYNEQFF. As DNA, the CDR3 is TGTGCCAGCAGTGAATTTGGGGAGTACAATGAGCAGTTCTTC.

The chain recombines TRBV19 with TRBJ1-4, with a tentative D call TRBD1 (5 bases). The CDR3 runs to 15 residues. Germline CDR1 reads LNHDA; CDR2 reads SQIVND (reference sequence). The ends were cut back, 5 bases at V and 5 bases at J, with 15 bases in the middle. This chain's CDR3 is CASSRRGPPNEKLFF. The CDR3 coding sequence is TGTGCCAGTAGTCGGAGGGGTCCGCCGAATGAAAAACTGTTTTTT.

This clone was seen once. CDR3 DNA: TGTGCCAGCAGCCTCCAGGGGCACACCACAGATACGCAGTATTTT. Protein: CASSLQGHTTDTQYF. V and J are TRBV9 and TRBJ2-3; a possible D gene is TRBD1 (6 bases). The CDR3 runs to 15 residues. Germline CDR1 SGDLS, CDR2 YYNGEE. Trimming pared 4 bases from V and 2 bases from J, leaving 14 bases between.

The chain carries TRBV19 and TRBJ2-7, with D possibly matching TRBD1 (6 bases). Germline V gene data show CDR1 as LNHDA and CDR2 as SQIVND (reference sequence). V gave up 3 bases and J gave up 3 bases, with 12 bases separating them. The CDR3 spans 14 residues. CDR3 coding DNA: TGTGCCAGTAGTATCAGGACAGAGGACTACGAGCAGTACTTC. Its protein product is CASSIRTEDYEQYF.

The rearrangement uses TRBV18 and TRBJ2-1; D unclear. Trimming left V 1 base short and J 4 bases short, with 14 bases between. The germline CDR1 and CDR2 sequences are KGHSH and LQKENI. The CDR3 covers 16 residues. CDR3 in amino acids: CASSPLPGSSYNEQFF. CDR3 DNA sequence: TGTGCCAGCTCACCACTCCCCGGGTCTAGTTACAATGAGCAGTTCTTC.

This chain uses TRBV7-2 with TRBJ2-7; the D gene is possibly TRBD2 (5 bases). The CDR3 consists of 16 residues. The germline CDR1 and CDR2 sequences are SGHTA and FQGNSA. The V end was cut by 1 base, the J end by 5 bases, with 18 bases between. The CDR3 sequence: CASSLVEGLAWHEQYF. Here the CDR3 DNA reads TGTGCCAGCAGCTTAGTAGAGGGCCTGGCATGGCACGAGCAGTACTTC.

The chain uses TRBV7-2 and TRBJ2-7, with TRBD2 matching over 13 bases. Germline V gives CDR1 SGHTA, CDR2 FQGNSA. J was trimmed by 7 bases and V by 2 bases; bases with no gene match: 14. The length of the CDR3 is 18 residues. The DNA for the CDR3 is TGTGCCAGCAGCTTAAAAACCCTGACTAGCGGGGGGCCGGGGGAGCAGTACTTC. Its protein is CASSLKTLTSGGPGEQYF.